This T cell receptor (beta chain) was sequenced for a study of cytomegalovirus exposure and HLA in healthy donors. Amplification used 60 Vbeta primers and 13 Jbeta primers. The table came from immunoSEQ multiplex PCR; TCRdb's copy has only in-frame clones and leaves some out. The sample lists roughly 110,000 clones, about 74% seen once, with around 15% in the top ten. A single count supports this clone. Its specificity is unknown. Study-level results: The classifier reportedly diagnosed cytomegalovirus status with high sensitivity and specificity. Other equally common chains were less clonally expanded than HLA-associated TCR beta chains, a later analysis showed. Later analysis associated a missense DCLRE1C variant with TCR beta V- and J-gene trimming.

This TCR came from a woman aged 40 to 49 in good health and CMV-seropositive. Sequenced sample: PBMCs.

The CDR3 sequence is CASGRTIEAFF. CDR3 DNA sequence: TGTGCCAGCGGGAGGACCATTGAAGCTTTCTTT. The chain carries TRBV2 and TRBJ1-1, with D uncertain. Looked up from germline, CDR1 is SNHLY and CDR2 is FYNNEI. V dropped 8 bases and J dropped 7 bases, with 11 bases sitting between them. The CDR3 contains 11 residues. The whole variable domain, filled in from reference TRBV2 and TRBJ1-1, reads EPEVTQTPSHQVTQMGQEVILRCVPISNHLYFYWYRQILGQKVEFLVSFYNNEISEKSEIFDDQFSVERPDGSNFTLKIRSTKLEDSAMYFCASGRTIEAFFGQGTRLTVV.